This passage covers 27 T cell receptor beta chains from one sample sequenced in a study of CD8 T cells in Susac syndrome (dated by TCRdb to between 2018 and 2020). The protocol used for the library was the immunoSEQ multiplex PCR assay. RNA was extracted using the RNeasy kit, and about 0.5 to 1 ug of the RNA was reverse transcribed with random hexamers. Using fastp trimming at Q25 and MiXCR clonotype assembly, TCRdb reanalyzed the public sequencing data and kept in-frame beta chains. CDR3 protein duplicates are merged, each entry listing the most common genes and DNA. A total of about 180,000 distinct CDR3 sequences appear in this sample, approximately 94% of them only once. In total, the top ten clones hold 0.12% of the sample. The sequenced sample consisted of CD4+ T cells from PBMCs. Receptor source: a human donor with Susac syndrome.

This clonotype was counted once. The genes are TRBV7-2 and TRBJ2-5; TRBD2 matches at 10 bases. CDR1 is SGHTA, CDR2 FQGNSA, per germline. This CDR3 is 17 amino acids long. J was trimmed by 1 base and V by 3 bases; bases with no gene match: 8. This CDR3 reads CASSFLPGTSVQETQYF. DNA of the CDR3: TGTGCCAGCAGCTTTCTCCCCGGGACTAGCGTCCAAGAGACCCAGTACTTC.

The chain joins TRBV20-1 to TRBJ1-1, with D perhaps TRBD1 (6 bases). The V gene lost 0 bases and the J gene lost 2 bases, with 19 bases spanning the gap. The germline CDR1 and CDR2 sequences are DFQATT and SNEGSKA (reference sequence). This CDR3 is 17 amino acids long. CDR3 amino acids: CSARDGGTKRANTEAFF. Written as DNA, the CDR3 is TGCAGTGCTAGAGATGGCGGGACAAAAAGGGCAAACACTGAAGCTTTCTTT.

The rearrangement uses TRBV7-9 and TRBJ1-6; a weak D match, TRBD1 (6 bases). Germline V lookup: CDR1 SEHNR, CDR2 FQNEAQ (reference sequence). Deletions cut 2 bases from V and 6 bases from J, with 11 bases between. The CDR3 is 15 residues long. The CDR3 sequence: CASSLTGTSNSPLHF. CDR3 nucleotides: TGTGCCAGCAGCTTAACCGGGACAAGTAATTCACCCCTCCACTTT.

The chain links TRBV29-1 to TRBJ2-5, with no clear D. Between the trimmed V and J ends, which lost 2 bases and 5 bases, there was a span of 9 bases. The CDR3 covers 12 residues. Germline V CDR1 and CDR2: SQVTM, ANQGSEA. CDR3 DNA sequence: TGCAGCGTTGAACCGAGTGGGGAGACCCAGTACTTC. This translates into CSVEPSGETQYF. Looking up the rest from reference TRBV29-1 and TRBJ2-5 gives the full variable domain: SAVISQKPSRDICQRGTSLTIQCQVDSQVTMMFWYRQQPGQSLTLIATANQGSEATYESGFVIDKFPISRPNLTFSTLTVSNMSPEDSSIYLCSVEPSGETQYFGPGTRLLVL.

The chain employs TRBV4-3 and TRBJ1-3; D remains unclear. Trimming left V 0 bases short and J 4 bases short, with 13 bases between. The CDR3 consists of 16 residues. CDR1 is LGHNA, CDR2 YSLEER, per germline. The CDR3 spells CASSQDEATLGNTIYF. CDR3 DNA: TGCGCCAGCAGCCAAGACGAGGCGACCTTGGGAAACACCATATATTTT.

This chain joins TRBV4-1 and TRBJ1-5; D is unclear. Per germline, CDR1 MGHRA and CDR2 YSYEKL. The V end lost 0 bases, the J end lost 0 bases, and 9 bases lay between the germline ends. This CDR3 region has 16 residues. CDR3 residues: CASSQDPVNSNQPQHF. The CDR3 DNA reads as TGCGCCAGCAGCCAAGACCCAGTGAATAGCAATCAGCCCCAGCATTTT.

J is TRBJ1-6 and V is TRBV6-5, with D perhaps matching TRBD1 (5 bases). CDR1 is MNHEY, CDR2 SVGAGI, per germline. There are 15 residues in the CDR3. V was pared by 0 bases and J by 6 bases, with 9 bases between. The CDR3 nucleotides read TGTGCCAGCAGTTACTCTGGGGGGTCTAATTCACCCCTCCACTTT. Translating it yields CASSYSGGSNSPLHF.

CDR3: CATSRGGRGNNSPLHF. CDR3 in DNA: TGTGCCACCAGCAGGGGCGGCAGGGGGAATAATTCACCCCTCCACTTT. This chain connects TRBV15 to TRBJ1-6; 7 bases match TRBD1. This CDR3 has 16 amino acids. The ends lost 3 bases at V and 5 bases at J; junction bases unmatched: 7. Germline loops: CDR1 LNHNV, CDR2 YYDKDF (reference sequence). The full variable domain, completed using reference TRBV15 and TRBJ1-6, is DAMVIQNPRYQVTQFGKPVTLSCSQTLNHNVMYWYQQKSSQAPKLLFHYYDKDFNNEADTPDNFQSRRPNTSFCFLDIRSPGLGDTAMYLCATSRGGRGNNSPLHFGNGTRLTVT.

This sequence joins TRBV15 and TRBJ1-4; 9 bases line up with TRBD1. V shed 7 bases, J shed 6 bases, and the junction held 6 bases outside the gene matches. CDR3 size: 14 residues. CDR1 is LNHNV, CDR2 YYDKDF, per germline (reference sequence). In nucleotides, the CDR3 is TGTGCCACCACCCACAGGGGGCGGGATGAAAAACTGTTTTTT. Translation: CATTHRGRDEKLFF. Together with reference TRBV15 and TRBJ1-4, the CDR3 gives the full variable domain: DAMVIQNPRYQVTQFGKPVTLSCSQTLNHNVMYWYQQKSSQAPKLLFHYYDKDFNNEADTPDNFQSRRPNTSFCFLDIRSPGLGDTAMYLCATTHRGRDEKLFFGSGTQLSVL.

The CDR3 loop is CASSQHYRGSSYEQYF. The CDR3, as DNA: TGTGCCAGCAGCCAACATTACAGGGGGTCCTCCTACGAGCAGTACTTC. The J gene is TRBJ2-7, the V gene TRBV14; 8 bases map to TRBD1. Germline CDR1 reads SGHDN; CDR2 reads FVKESK. The CDR3 has 16 residues. V lost 2 bases and J lost 0; bases outside the gene matches: 6.

The J gene is TRBJ1-6, the V gene TRBV6-6, with 9 bases lining up with TRBD1. The CDR3 spans 15 residues. Germline-derived CDR1 and CDR2 are MNHNY and SVGAGI (reference sequence). The J segment lost 9 bases and the V segment lost 6 bases, leaving 9 bases of the junction unmatched. The CDR3, as DNA: TGTGCCAGCAGCACCGGGACAGGGATATTTTCACCCCTCCACTTT. It translates to CASSTGTGIFSPLHF.

This chain joins TRBV12-3 or TRBV12-4 and TRBJ2-1; TRBD1 matches 7 bases. The CDR3 runs to 15 residues. J was trimmed by 0 bases and V by 8 bases; bases with no gene match: 7. The CDR3 bases are TGTGCCAGCCGATGGGACAGTAACTCCTACAATGAGCAGTTCTTC. It specifies CASRWDSNSYNEQFF.

This chain connects TRBV4-3 to TRBJ2-7; possibly TRBD2 for D (6 bases). V was shortened by 0 bases and J by 4 bases, with 19 bases between the two germline ends. CDR1 is LGHNA, CDR2 YSLEER, per germline. The CDR3 loop spans 17 amino acids. The CDR3 protein is CASSQDVPVEGPYEQYF. The CDR3 nucleotides are TGCGCCAGCAGCCAAGATGTGCCGGTGGAGGGTCCGTACGAGCAGTACTTC.

The chain couples TRBV25-1 to TRBJ2-7; D perhaps matches TRBD1 (5 bases). V dropped 2 bases and J dropped 6 bases, with 20 bases sitting between them. Germline V gene data show CDR1 as MGHDK and CDR2 as SYGVNS. This CDR3 has 16 residues. The CDR3 coding sequence is TGTGCCAGCAGTGAAATGGATGGGTTACAGGTTCCCGAGCAGTACTTC. Encoded protein: CASSEMDGLQVPEQYF.

This clonotype was observed once. This chain links TRBV20-1 with TRBJ2-3, with D perhaps TRBD2 (8 bases). Trimming took off 2 bases at V and 9 bases at J, with 15 bases between the two ends. The CDR3 length is 13 residues. CDR1 is DFQATT, CDR2 SNEGSKA, per germline (reference sequence). The CDR3 DNA reads TGCAGTGCTAGAAACAGGGGACTAGGGACGCAGTATTTT. This translates into CSARNRGLGTQYF.

CDR3 nucleotides: TGCAGCGTCCGGGACTATGGCTACACCTTC. This encodes CSVRDYGYTF. This chain uses TRBV29-1 with TRBJ1-2; no reliable D call. The germline V and J ends were trimmed by 6 bases and 3 bases, with 5 bases remaining between them. There are 10 residues in the CDR3. Per germline, CDR1 SQVTM and CDR2 ANQGSEA.

This clonotype occurred once. The chain joins TRBV9 to TRBJ2-7, with 7 positions matching TRBD2. Losses at the gene ends were 0 bases for V and 0 bases for J; bases not matched to a gene: 12. This CDR3 spans 18 amino acids. From germline, CDR1 is SGDLS and CDR2 YYNGEE. This CDR3 reads CASSVEDSGLGRSYEQYF. The DNA of the CDR3 is TGTGCCAGCAGCGTAGAAGATAGCGGGCTCGGCCGCTCCTACGAGCAGTACTTC.

The chain joins TRBV5-1 to TRBJ1-1, with D unclear. Germline V gene sequence: CDR1 SGHRS, CDR2 YFSETQ. Trimming cost V 0 bases and J 4 bases, with 7 bases left between them. The CDR3 covers 13 residues. Here the CDR3 reads CASSLASRTEAFF. CDR3 coding DNA: TGCGCCAGCAGCTTGGCCTCTCGCACTGAAGCTTTCTTT.

The chain employs TRBV5-1 and TRBJ1-1; D gene ambiguous. The germline V gene has CDR1 SGHRS and CDR2 YFSETQ. V was pared by 3 bases and J by 4 bases, with 13 bases between. The CDR3 is 14 residues long. In DNA form, the CDR3 reads TGCGCCAGCAGCTCACAGTCCTCGGGCACTGAAGCTTTCTTT. It specifies CASSSQSSGTEAFF.

This chain connects TRBV4-3 to TRBJ2-1; D unclear. Per germline, CDR1 LGHNA and CDR2 YSLEER. V lost 3 bases and J 7 bases, leaving 13 bases between the germline ends. The CDR3 is 14 residues long. This CDR3 is CASSQVSVGNEQFF. The CDR3 region has the DNA TGCGCCAGCAGCCAGGTCTCGGTGGGAAATGAGCAGTTCTTC.

This chain links TRBV3-1 with TRBJ1-5; D remains unclear. The CDR3 extends over 14 amino acids. Trimming cost V 5 bases and J 7 bases, with 15 bases left between them. CDR1 is LGHDT and CDR2 is YNNKEL in the germline V gene (reference sequence). CDR3 loop: CASSSTPGAQPQHF. In DNA form, the CDR3 reads TGTGCCAGCAGCTCGACACCAGGAGCCCAGCCCCAGCATTTT.

This chain joins TRBV3-1 and TRBJ2-3, with D unresolved. Looked up from germline, CDR1 is LGHDT and CDR2 is YNNKEL (reference sequence). CDR3 length equals 16 residues. The ends were cut back, 0 bases at V and 0 bases at J, with 10 bases in the middle. CDR3 region: CASSQDLERSTDTQYF. CDR3 DNA: TGTGCCAGCAGCCAAGATCTGGAGCGAAGCACAGATACGCAGTATTTT.

This clonotype came up once. The V gene is TRBV20-1, the J gene TRBJ1-6; 9 bases match TRBD1. V was clipped by 3 bases and J by 6 bases; unmatched bases: 6. Germline-derived CDR1 and CDR2 are DFQATT and SNEGSKA (reference sequence). CDR3 length: 15 residues. The CDR3 nucleotides are TGCAGTGCTAGGACTGAGGACAGGGGTAATTCACCCCTCCACTTT. This sequence encodes CSARTEDRGNSPLHF.

V usage is TRBV2 and J usage is TRBJ1-2, with 7 bases identical to TRBD1. The V and J ends lost 6 bases and 0 bases, in that order; junction bases with no gene match: 13. The germline V gene encodes CDR1 SNHLY and CDR2 FYNNEI. The CDR3 contains 17 residues. The CDR3 loop reads CASSRRTGEMTNYGYTF. The CDR3 nucleotides are TGTGCCAGCAGCCGACGGACAGGCGAGATGACTAACTATGGCTACACCTTC.

The chain combines TRBV6-6 with TRBJ2-3, with a tentative D call TRBD2 (5 bases). The germline V and J ends were trimmed by 2 bases and 1 base, with 13 bases remaining between them. This CDR3 is built from 16 residues. In germline, CDR1 is MNHNY, CDR2 SVGAGI (reference sequence). The CDR3 loop reads CASSYARGTGTDTQYF. The CDR3 region has the DNA TGTGCCAGCAGTTACGCTCGGGGAACGGGCACAGATACGCAGTATTTT.

The rearrangement uses TRBV19 and TRBJ1-5; D is perhaps TRBD1 (5 bases). The V and J ends lost 6 bases and 1 base respectively, with 16 bases between them. In germline, CDR1 is LNHDA, CDR2 SQIVND (reference sequence). The length of the CDR3 is 16 residues. The CDR3 DNA reads TGTGCCAGTAGGACCTCAGGGTATATGAGCAATCAGCCCCAGCATTTT. The encoded protein is CASRTSGYMSNQPQHF.

The chain joins TRBV5-4 to TRBJ2-3, with D uncertain. This CDR3 comprises 15 residues. In germline, CDR1 is SGHNT, CDR2 YYREEE (reference sequence). Trimming shortened V by 0 bases and J by 2 bases, and 10 bases separated the two germline ends. Written as DNA, the CDR3 is TGTGCCAGCAGCTTGGACTTAGGGAACACAGATACGCAGTATTTT. Amino acids: CASSLDLGNTDTQYF.